The entry below gives a single TCR beta chain sequence along with its context. No cognate antigen has been identified for it. No much larger clonotype is one base removed from it; base qualities were not supplied. The data derive from a study of graft-versus-host responses after intestinal transplantation (dated by TCRdb to the early 2020s). Regarding the study in general: The transplants that recipients received were multivisceral, liver-intestinal, or isolated intestinal. Every recipient was given anti-thymocyte globulin induction, then maintenance tacrolimus and steroids for around three years. Graft-versus-host and host-versus-graft alloreactive T cell clones were tracked in the graft, circulation and bone marrow after intestinal transplantation using bulk TCR-beta CDR3 sequencing. To identify alloreactive clones, pre-transplant mixed lymphocyte reaction products were sequenced and compared with unstimulated pre-transplant donor and recipient T cells. A cohort of about two dozen intestinal transplant recipients, including one retransplant, was enrolled, and a few patients lacking pretransplant specimens were excluded. A peak of at least 4% donor T cells among recipient peripheral blood mononuclear cells was the definition used for donor T cell macrochimerism. Samples from a few later patients were sequenced in-house on an Illumina MiSeq with MiXCR processing rather than by the commercial service. Overall study outcomes, separate from this receptor: GvH clones were found in recipient bone marrow, and some of the GvH clones appeared earlier in ileal mucosa or blood, which is consistent with an intestinal mucosal origin. In patients with donor T cell macrochimerism, the allografts had high GvH to HvG T cell clonal ratios. Early after transplant, peak levels of circulating GvH clones were associated with declines in HvG clones. The relatively low number and heterogeneity of intestinal transplant patients limited the conclusions.

Bone marrow was aspirated after transplant from the posterior iliac crest or another site chosen by the physician. The library came from the immunoSEQ multiplex PCR assay. For most patients, genomic DNA was subjected to high-throughput TCR-beta CDR3 sequencing by Adaptive Biotechnologies. As for the authors' bioinformatics: Adaptive's ImmunoSEQ software supplied the TCR sequencing data for 18 patients, while MiXCR and VDJtools were used to process a few other patients. Because the origin of CDR3 nucleotide sequences shared between donor and recipient could not be assigned, those sequences were removed. At least 2-fold expansion over unstimulated cells and a minimum CFSE-low frequency of 0.002% (template counts) or 0.001% (read counts) were required for clones to be classified as alloreactive. Mappable clones were those detected in sequenced pre-transplant spleen, lymph node, or MLR CFSE-low populations of the donor or recipient. The cumulative frequency of alloreactive clones was calculated as a percentage of all sequences, weighted by copy number. What TCRdb holds here is the immuneACCESS table cut down to in-frame rearrangements. Part of the clones is not present; checked against another copy, under half of the missing clones reflect an unresolved V gene, and the others are unexplained. V, J and clone size reflect that table, while D and trimming were determined from the DNA. Across this sample there are about 69,000 clones, with 92% seen only once. The top ten clones comprise approximately 6.9% of the sample.

V lost 4 bases and J lost 2 bases, and the count of bases not matched to a germline gene is 8. CDR3 length: 17 amino acids, cysteine to phenylalanine. Only the CDR3 region is kept as DNA, spanning 51 bases read in frame from base 1. CDR1 and CDR2 were assigned from the germline V gene as SGHRS and YFSETQ. The rearranged chain carries TRBV5-1 and TRBJ2-3, with 12 bases in between that match TRBD2. This TCR was sampled from a human patient who received an intestinal transplant, so some T cells may come from the graft donor. The input for sequencing was bone marrow, taken approximately 100 weeks after intestinal transplantation. The CDR3 loop reads CASSLRTSGVPTDTQYF. The bases are TGCGCCAGCAGCCTGAGGACTAGCGGGGTGCCCACAGATACGCAGTATTTT.